This T cell receptor beta chain was profiled in a study of T cell repertoires in ileal Crohn's disease. Overall study: Patients had a median approximately 7.3-year disease duration, and about 40% were active smokers. Operated complications were stricturing disease (around 61%) and penetrating disease (roughly 39%).

The table came from immunoSEQ multiplex PCR; TCRdb's copy has only in-frame clones and leaves some out. The data hold fewer than 20,000 clones, with roughly 91% observed a single time. This CDR3 contains 13 residues. Germline lookup yields CDR1 GTSNPN and CDR2 SVGIG (reference sequence). V trimming: 5 bases; J trimming: 7 bases; junction bases outside the gene matches: 9. Sample: ileal tissue. The V call is TRBV30, the J call TRBJ1-2, with 8 bases that match TRBD1. The clonotype comes from an adult with Crohn's disease. CDR3 region: CAWGRQGAAGYTF. The CDR3 coding sequence is TGTGCCTGGGGTCGGCAGGGGGCGGCTGGCTACACCTTC.